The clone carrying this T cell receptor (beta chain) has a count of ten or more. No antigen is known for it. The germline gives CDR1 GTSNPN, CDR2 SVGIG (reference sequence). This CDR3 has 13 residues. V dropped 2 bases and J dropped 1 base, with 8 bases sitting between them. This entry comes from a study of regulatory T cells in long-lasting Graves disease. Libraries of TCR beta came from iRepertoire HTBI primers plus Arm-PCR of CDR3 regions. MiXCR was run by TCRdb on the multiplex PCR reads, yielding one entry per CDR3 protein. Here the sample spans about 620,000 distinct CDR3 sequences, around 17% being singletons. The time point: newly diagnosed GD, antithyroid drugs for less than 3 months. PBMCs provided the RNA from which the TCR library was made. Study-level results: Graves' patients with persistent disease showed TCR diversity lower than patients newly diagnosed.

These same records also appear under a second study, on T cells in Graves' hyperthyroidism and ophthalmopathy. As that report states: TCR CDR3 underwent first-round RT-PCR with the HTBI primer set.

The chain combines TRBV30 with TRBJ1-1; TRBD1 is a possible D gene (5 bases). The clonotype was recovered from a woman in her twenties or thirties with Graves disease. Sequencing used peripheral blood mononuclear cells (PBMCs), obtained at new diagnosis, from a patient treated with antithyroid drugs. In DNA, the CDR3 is TGTGCCTGGAGTCTACAGGCGAACACTGAAGCTTTCTTT. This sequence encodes CAWSLQANTEAFF. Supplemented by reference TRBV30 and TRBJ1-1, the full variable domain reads SQTIHQWPATLVQPVGSPLSLECTVEGTSNPNLYWYRQAAGRGLQLLFYSVGIGQISSEVPQNLSASRPQDRQFILSSKKLLLSDSGFYLCAWSLQANTEAFFGQGTRLTVV.